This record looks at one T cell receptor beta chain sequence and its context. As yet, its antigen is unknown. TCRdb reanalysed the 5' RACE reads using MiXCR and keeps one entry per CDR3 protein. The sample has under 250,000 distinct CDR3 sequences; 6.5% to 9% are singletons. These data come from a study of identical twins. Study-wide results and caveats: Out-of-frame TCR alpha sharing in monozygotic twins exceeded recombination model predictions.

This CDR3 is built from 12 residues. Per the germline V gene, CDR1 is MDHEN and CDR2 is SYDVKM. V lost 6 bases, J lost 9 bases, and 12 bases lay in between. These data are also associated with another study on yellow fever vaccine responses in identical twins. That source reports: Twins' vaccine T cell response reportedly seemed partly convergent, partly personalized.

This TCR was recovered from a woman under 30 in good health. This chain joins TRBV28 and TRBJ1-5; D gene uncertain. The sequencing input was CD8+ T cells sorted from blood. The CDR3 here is CASSQTDRPQHF. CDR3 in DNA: TGTGCCAGCAGCCAGACCGATCGGCCCCAGCATTTT.